The 6 T cell receptor beta chains below come from one sample, sequenced in a study of a mutant IDH1 vaccine in newly diagnosed glioma. Only in-frame clones appear in the TCRdb table, and some are missing; sequencing was by immunoSEQ multiplex PCR. Here the sample spans about 120,000 clones, just under 80% being singletons. Regarding time point: week 11, during vaccination. The vaccine gave 300 ug of a 20-mer mutant IDH1 peptide subcutaneously per dose. Their cognate antigens are unknown. The material was PBMCs, obtained from a glioma patient whose treatment included an IDH1 peptide vaccine. The receptors were sampled from a man aged 40-49 years with glioma.

The chain recombines TRBV27 with TRBJ2-7, with D possibly TRBD1 on 7 matching bases. Germline values: CDR1 MNHEY, CDR2 SMNVEV (reference sequence). The V end lost 8 bases, the J end lost 3 bases, and 23 bases lay between the germline ends. This CDR3 region has 16 residues. CDR3 protein: CASYGYRGGKNYEQYF. The CDR3 coding sequence is TGTGCCAGCTACGGCTACAGGGGCGGGAAGAACTACGAGCAGTACTTC.

The sample holds a few counts of this clone. This CDR3 reads CASSGGWGSSYEQYF. The CDR3 DNA is TGTGCCAGCAGCGGTGGGTGGGGAAGCTCCTACGAGCAGTACTTC. This chain uses TRBV9 with TRBJ2-7, with unresolved D. V was trimmed by 3 bases and J by 0 bases, leaving 13 bases between them. The CDR3 is made up of 15 amino acids. Germline V CDR1 and CDR2: SGDLS, YYNGEE. The whole variable domain, remainder taken from reference TRBV9 and TRBJ2-7, is DSGVTQTPKHLITATGQRVTLRCSPRSGDLSVYWYQQSLDQGLQFLIQYYNGEERAKGNILERFSAQQFPDLHSELNLSSLELGDSALYFCASSGGWGSSYEQYFGPGTRLTVT.

This CDR3 reads CASSFDGRTEPTF. CDR3 coding DNA: TGTGCCAGTAGTTTTGACGGACGTACCGAGCCCACCTTC. The chain uses TRBV19 and TRBJ1-2; no clear D gene. Germline CDR1 is LNHDA and CDR2 is SQIVND (reference sequence). This CDR3 has 13 residues. Trimming stripped 5 bases from V and 13 bases from J, with 20 bases between.

The chain has TRBV5-6 and TRBJ2-7; no reliable D call. The CDR3 is made up of 15 amino acids. The V end lost 0 bases, the J end lost 2 bases, and 12 bases lay between the germline ends. The germline CDR1 and CDR2 sequences are SGHDT and YYEEEE. The CDR3 DNA reads as TGTGCCAGCAGCTTGGGTGGAAGGGAAGCCTACGAGCAGTACTTC. It specifies CASSLGGREAYEQYF.

The V and J genes are TRBV27 and TRBJ2-7; possibly TRBD2 for D (5 bases). Trimming cost V 6 bases and J 3 bases, with 12 bases left between them. Germline lookup yields CDR1 MNHEY and CDR2 SMNVEV (reference sequence). The CDR3 length is 13 residues. In DNA form, the CDR3 reads TGTGCCAGCAGCCCAGGTCGGGACTACGAGCAGTACTTC. Translated: CASSPGRDYEQYF.

The chain employs TRBV4-3 and TRBJ1-2; perhaps TRBD1 as D (6 bases). The CDR3 length is 16 residues. V lost 0 bases to trimming and J lost 4 bases, with 15 bases between them. Germline CDR1 LGHNA, CDR2 YSLEER. CDR3 residues: CASSQDRSTGTYGYTF. CDR3 DNA sequence: TGCGCCAGCAGCCAAGACCGGTCCACAGGGACCTATGGCTACACCTTC.